A selection of T cell receptor beta chains follows, all from one sample in a study of regulatory T cells in long-lasting Graves disease. TCRdb re-derived calls from the multiplex PCR reads in MiXCR, one entry per CDR3 protein. This sample carries over 500,000 distinct CDR3 sequences, about 16% of them seen once, and the ten largest clones take more than 10%. Separately, the same data were catalogued under a study of T cells in Graves' hyperthyroidism and ophthalmopathy.

The sample consisted of peripheral blood mononuclear cells (PBMCs), taken at new diagnosis, from a patient treated with antithyroid drugs. These TCRs come from a man between 18 and 35 years old with Graves disease. The CDR3 runs from the conserved cysteine through the conserved F or W. The D gene is left open where the match is weak.

>TRBJ2-1|14|TRBV15|TRBD1
CATSGDRVVNEQFF
>TRBJ2-3|18|TRBV6-1|TRBD2
CASSEAKLAGGVTDTQYF
>TRBJ2-1|13|TRBV5-6|.
CASGRRAYNEQFF
>TRBJ1-2|16|TRBV3-1|.
CASSQDAGYANYGYTF
>TRBJ2-1|18|TRBV27|TRBD2
CASRGLAGRMSSYNEQFF
>TRBJ2-6|16|TRBV7-9|.
CASSLLKVAGANVLTF
>.|16|TRBV7-9|.
CASSFALQASGNEQFF
>TRBJ2-7|13|TRBV5-4|TRBD2
CASSSPGLAEQYF
>TRBJ2-7|18|TRBV30|.
CAWSETEEQRGRNYEQYF
>TRBJ2-4|20|TRBV7-2|.
CASSLTGLGRFPGAKNIQYF